This T cell receptor beta chain was recovered during a study of cytomegalovirus exposure and HLA in healthy donors. Background on the study: Early released data comprised 80 million to 90 million unique TCRs from HLA-typed donors.

A multiplex PCR was run with 60 Vbeta primers and 13 Jbeta primers. Some clones are missing from TCRdb's copy, which holds only in-frame ones; the method was immunoSEQ multiplex PCR. The data show fewer than 350,000 clones, around nine tenths seen once. This CDR3 has 15 amino acids. Germline CDR1 is LNHDA and CDR2 is SQIVND (reference sequence). V lost 5 bases and J lost 6, with 20 bases in between. Study conclusions and caveats: Reportedly, cytomegalovirus status was diagnosed with high sensitivity and specificity. Cytomegalovirus association was listed for about 150 TCR beta chains.

With respect to this clone: Its antigen is unidentified.

The chain employs TRBV19 and TRBJ2-7; D is ambiguous. Sample: PBMCs. The receptor was derived from a woman between 18 and 30 years old in good health and CMV-seronegative. This CDR3 reads CASSPRPDGLSEQYF. CDR3 nucleotides: TGTGCCAGTAGTCCCCGACCCGATGGGCTTAGCGAGCAGTACTTC.